The 14 T cell receptor beta chains listed next were all sequenced from one sample in a study of CD8 T cells in Susac syndrome. The RNA, about 0.45 to 1 ug, was put through reverse transcription using random hexamers. TCRdb re-called the immunoSEQ multiplex PCR reads through MiXCR, storing one row per CDR3 protein. The sample has about 90,000 distinct CDR3 sequences, around 93% seen once. Input material: CD8+ T cells from PBMCs. These receptors all stem from a human donor in good health.

This clonotype was found once. The gene calls are TRBV5-6 and TRBJ2-2; TRBD1 matches 7 bases. The CDR3 has 16 residues. Unmatched junction bases numbered 13, after V lost 4 bases and J lost 7 bases. The germline V gene has CDR1 SGHDT and CDR2 YYEEEE. The CDR3 region has the DNA TGTGCCAGCAGCATCGCCGACAGGGTTGGTGGCGGGGAGCTGTTTTTT. Encoded protein: CASSIADRVGGGELFF.

This clonotype was seen only once. The CDR3 spells CSARDVSPYEQYF. The CDR3 DNA is TGCAGTGCTAGAGATGTCTCTCCCTACGAGCAGTACTTC. The rearrangement links TRBV20-1 to TRBJ2-7; D is uncertain. Trimming shortened V by 0 bases and J by 2 bases, and 8 bases separated the two germline ends. The CDR3 runs to 13 residues. Germline-derived CDR1 and CDR2 are DFQATT and SNEGSKA (reference sequence).

The CDR3 here is CASSLGARLEDSQYF. The CDR3 region has the DNA TGCGCCAGCAGCTTAGGAGCCCGTCTTGAGGATTCGCAGTATTTT. This chain joins TRBV5-1 and TRBJ2-3; no clear D gene. The CDR3 consists of 15 residues. V dropped 2 bases and J dropped 10 bases, with 20 bases sitting between them. CDR1 is SGHRS and CDR2 is YFSETQ in the germline V gene. Together with reference TRBV5-1 and TRBJ2-3, the CDR3 gives the full variable domain: KAGVTQTPRYLIKTRGQQVTLSCSPISGHRSVSWYQQTPGQGLQFLFEYFSETQRNKGNFPGRFSGRQFSNSRSEMNVSTLELGDSALYLCASSLGARLEDSQYFGPGTRLTVL.

The J gene is TRBJ1-1, the V gene TRBV29-1; D unclear. CDR3 length equals 11 residues. Trimming removed 5 bases from V and 4 bases from J, with 8 bases in between. Germline-derived CDR1 and CDR2 are SQVTM and ANQGSEA. The CDR3 DNA sequence: TGCAGCGTTAGGGTGGGCACTGAAGCTTTCTTT. Translation gives CSVRVGTEAFF.

The chain is built from TRBV7-9 and TRBJ2-7; D is unresolved. The CDR3 length is 12 residues. The germline CDR1 and CDR2 sequences are SEHNR and FQNEAQ (reference sequence). V lost 2 bases and J lost 4, with 6 bases in between. DNA for the CDR3: TGTGCCAGCAGCTTAATCGGATACGAGCAGTACTTC. Amino acid sequence: CASSLIGYEQYF.

The chain employs TRBV3-1 and TRBJ2-3, with TRBD2 identical over 11 bases. V gave up 4 bases and J gave up 5 bases; unmatched junction bases: 5. There are 15 residues in the CDR3. Looked up from germline, CDR1 is LGHDT and CDR2 is YNNKEL (reference sequence). The CDR3 DNA is TGTGCCAGCAGCCTTGACCTAGCGGGGGGAGATACGCAGTATTTT. Protein product: CASSLDLAGGDTQYF.

The V and J genes are TRBV29-1 and TRBJ2-3; 8 nucleotides agree with TRBD2. Germline CDR1 reads SQVTM; CDR2 reads ANQGSEA. This CDR3 contains 14 residues. The V gene end was trimmed by 6 bases and the J gene end by 0 bases; junction bases not matched to a gene: 5. Here the CDR3 DNA reads TGCAGCGTGGATAGCGGGGCTAGCACAGATACGCAGTATTTT. It yields the protein CSVDSGASTDTQYF.

This chain joins TRBV6-5 and TRBJ2-2; TRBD1 matches 10 bases. CDR1 and CDR2 from the germline V gene are MNHEY and SVGAGI. V shed 3 bases, J shed 0 bases, and the junction held 7 bases outside the gene matches. This CDR3 has 18 amino acids. The CDR3 DNA reads as TGTGCCAGCAGTTATGAGGGACAGGGGCGCTCGAACACCGGGGAGCTGTTTTTT. It translates to CASSYEGQGRSNTGELFF.

The chain combines TRBV2 with TRBJ1-4; 7 bases agree with TRBD1. CDR1 and CDR2 (germline): SNHLY, FYNNEI. Germline trimming cut 3 bases from V and 6 bases from J; bases unmatched to any gene: 4. This CDR3 has 14 residues. The CDR3 DNA reads TGTGCCAGCAGTGACCGGGACAGAGATGAAAAACTGTTTTTT. Translated, it gives CASSDRDRDEKLFF.

This chain uses TRBV3-1 with TRBJ2-4; tentative D call: TRBD1 (5 bases). This CDR3 has 13 residues. Germline V lookup: CDR1 LGHDT, CDR2 YNNKEL (reference sequence). Trimming left V 2 bases short and J 8 bases short, with 10 bases between. CDR3 DNA sequence: TGTGCCAGCAGCCAACAGGGTGGAGACATTCAGTACTTC. It yields the protein CASSQQGGDIQYF.

The CDR3 spells CASSLTVSYGYTF. CDR3 bases: TGTGCCAGCAGCCTGACAGTCAGCTATGGCTACACCTTC. This chain links TRBV14 with TRBJ1-2; a weak D match, TRBD1 (5 bases). V shed 4 bases and J shed 4 bases, with 10 bases lying between them. CDR3 length: 13 residues. Germline V gene data show CDR1 as SGHDN and CDR2 as FVKESK.

The gene calls are TRBV25-1 and TRBJ2-5; D gene uncertain. Trimming took 8 bases from V and 1 from J, leaving 11 bases between them. The germline V gene has CDR1 MGHDK and CDR2 SYGVNS. The CDR3 has 13 residues. The CDR3 bases are TGTGCCAGCGGAAAAACGGGCCAAGAGACCCAGTACTTC. This gives the protein CASGKTGQETQYF. Combining the CDR3 with reference TRBV25-1 and TRBJ2-5 gives the whole variable domain EADIYQTPRYLVIGTGKKITLECSQTMGHDKMYWYQQDPGMELHLIHYSYGVNSTEKGDLSSESTVSRIRTEHFPLTLESARPSHTSQYLCASGKTGQETQYFGPGTRLLVL.

The rearrangement links TRBV5-1 to TRBJ1-2; possibly TRBD1 for D (5 bases). The ends were cut back, 3 bases at V and 2 bases at J, with 20 bases in the middle. CDR3 length: 17 residues. Germline CDR1 is SGHRS and CDR2 is YFSETQ. CDR3 in DNA: TGCGCCAGCAGCTCACTTGGGGACCCCGACAGAAACTATGGCTACACCTTC. It yields the protein CASSSLGDPDRNYGYTF.

V gene TRBV23-1 combines with J gene TRBJ2-5; TRBD1 aligns across 11 bases. TRBV23-1 is recorded as an ORF, its role being uncertain. This CDR3 region has 16 residues. J gave up 5 bases and V 10 bases, and 15 bases lay outside the gene matches. CDR3 coding DNA: TGCGCCACCCCGCCCCCCGGACAGGGGGCATGGGAGACCCAGTACTTC. Amino acids: CATPPPGQGAWETQYF.